This T cell receptor beta chain was identified in a study of blood T cell repertoires in COVID-19. Sequencing was performed with immunoSEQ multiplex PCR; in TCRdb, only in-frame clones are kept and a portion is missing. Found here are some 150,000 clones, 70% to 90% of them singletons; the top ten hold roughly 8%. This clone occurred once. The CDR3 extends over 14 amino acids. V dropped 6 bases and J dropped 8; count of bases not matched to a gene: 15. CDR1 and CDR2 from the germline V gene are SQVTM and ANQGSEA. The chain links TRBV29-1 to TRBJ1-2, with TRBD1 matching over 7 bases. The sequence came from a woman aged 60-70 years with COVID-19, enrolled during active disease. Sequencing was done on a sample of peripheral blood. CDR3 region: CSVYDRARLGGYTF. In DNA form, the CDR3 reads TGCAGCGTGTATGACAGGGCCAGGTTGGGGGGCTACACCTTC.